One and the same sample provided the 23 T cell receptor beta chains below, sequenced in a study of blood T cell repertoires in COVID-19. TCRdb keeps only in-frame clones here, not all; method: immunoSEQ multiplex PCR. Among more than 140,000 clones, about 86% were seen once, and the ten largest hold about 1.5%. The sample comprised peripheral blood. These receptors were obtained from a woman aged 55 to 70 with acute or convalescent COVID-19.

This chain uses TRBV5-4 with TRBJ2-2, with TRBD1 matching over 7 bases. Germline assignment: CDR1 SGHNT and CDR2 YYREEE (reference sequence). The V gene end was trimmed by 3 bases and the J gene end by 2 bases; junction bases not matched to a gene: 10. The length of the CDR3 is 17 residues. DNA for the CDR3: TGTGCCAGCAGCTCCTCTTTGACAGGGATAAACACCGGGGAGCTGTTTTTT. It is translated as CASSSSLTGINTGELFF.

The chain uses TRBV19 and TRBJ2-5; 7 bases fit TRBD1. Germline loops: CDR1 LNHDA, CDR2 SQIVND (reference sequence). V trimming: 7 bases; J trimming: 2 bases; junction bases outside the gene matches: 7. The CDR3 length is 14 residues. The CDR3 reads CASTRQGRQETQYF. The CDR3 region has the DNA TGTGCCAGTACACGACAGGGACGGCAAGAGACCCAGTACTTC. The variable domain in full, completed from reference TRBV19 and TRBJ2-5, reads DGGITQSPKYLFRKEGQNVTLSCEQNLNHDAMYWYRQDPGQGLRLIYYSQIVNDFQKGDIAEGYSVSREKKESFPLTVTSAQKNPTAFYLCASTRQGRQETQYFGPGTRLLVL.

The chain is built from TRBV27 and TRBJ1-2; no clear D. This CDR3 spans 15 amino acids. Trimming shortened V by 3 bases and J by 7 bases, and 18 bases separated the two germline ends. Looked up from germline, CDR1 is MNHEY and CDR2 is SMNVEV (reference sequence). CDR3 sequence (DNA): TGTGCCAGCAGTTTCGCCGGTAATACGGGTTTTGGCTACACCTTC. Translated, it gives CASSFAGNTGFGYTF.

DNA of the CDR3: TGTGCCAGCAGCTTGGAGCTAGCAAATGAGCAGTTCTTC. Amino acids: CASSLELANEQFF. The rearrangement links TRBV5-5 to TRBJ2-1; tentatively, D is TRBD2 (5 bases). The CDR3 totals 13 residues. The ends were cut back, 0 bases at V and 7 bases at J, with 8 bases in the middle. The germline gives CDR1 SGHKS, CDR2 YYEKEE (reference sequence).

This clone has only one observation. The chain combines TRBV24-1 with TRBJ1-4; D gene uncertain. The CDR3 runs to 20 residues. Germline CDR1 reads KGHDR; CDR2 reads SFDVKD. With 0 bases removed from V and 0 bases from J, the gap between germline ends came to 19 bases. CDR3 sequence reads: CATSDLLLGNSEATNEKLFF. The CDR3 region has the DNA TGTGCCACCAGTGATTTGCTTTTGGGAAATTCGGAGGCAACTAATGAAAAACTGTTTTTT.

The chain couples TRBV4-1 to TRBJ2-2; TRBD2 might be the D (6 bases). Germline CDR1 is MGHRA and CDR2 is YSYEKL. This CDR3 has 16 amino acids. V was clipped by 4 bases and J by 6 bases, with 18 bases between them. CDR3 nucleotide sequence: TGCGCCAGCAGCCGCCAAGGCGGGACCGGTCCCGGGGAGCTGTTTTTT. As protein: CASSRQGGTGPGELFF.

The J gene is TRBJ1-2, the V gene TRBV6-2 or TRBV6-3; possibly TRBD1 for D (5 bases). V lost 5 bases to trimming and J lost 0 bases, with 13 bases between them. The CDR3 consists of 15 residues. The V gene's germline CDR1 is MNHEY and CDR2 SVGEGT. CDR3 bases: TGTGCCAGCAGTGAGCGCGGGGGGACTAACTATGGCTACACCTTC. Translation: CASSERGGTNYGYTF.

This sequence joins TRBV3-1 (or the pseudogene TRBV3-2) and TRBJ2-7, with 9 bases fitting TRBD1. Losses at the gene ends were 4 bases for V and 4 bases for J; bases not matched to a gene: 8. CDR1 LGHDT and CDR2 YNNKEL come from the germline V gene (reference sequence). This CDR3 is built from 15 residues. The CDR3 bases are TGTGCCAGCAGCCCTTGGACAGGGGCCGGATACGAGCAGTACTTC. Its protein product is CASSPWTGAGYEQYF.

This clone was counted between two and nine times. The chain couples TRBV6-1 to TRBJ2-5, with 9 bases that match TRBD2. There are 15 residues in the CDR3. Germline-derived CDR1 and CDR2 are MNHNS and SASEGT. V trimming: 2 bases; J trimming: 5 bases; junction bases outside the gene matches: 6. CDR3: CASSETRTSGETQYF. The CDR3 coding sequence is TGTGCCAGCAGTGAAACACGAACTAGCGGGGAGACCCAGTACTTC.

CDR3 in amino acids: CACTRPGQGTYEQYF. CDR3 bases: TGTGCCTGCACAAGACCGGGACAGGGTACCTACGAGCAGTACTTC. The V and J genes are TRBV30 and TRBJ2-7; 9 nucleotides line up with TRBD1. The CDR3 extends over 15 amino acids. V gave up 6 bases and J gave up 2 bases; unmatched junction bases: 11. Germline V gene data show CDR1 as GTSNPN and CDR2 as SVGIG (reference sequence). Filled out from reference TRBV30 and TRBJ2-7, the complete variable domain reads SQTIHQWPATLVQPVGSPLSLECTVEGTSNPNLYWYRQAAGRGLQLLFYSVGIGQISSEVPQNLSASRPQDRQFILSSKKLLLSDSGFYLCACTRPGQGTYEQYFGPGTRLTVT.

V and J are TRBV12-3 or TRBV12-4 and TRBJ1-2, with TRBD1 as a possible D gene (5 bases). V was shortened by 3 bases and J by 6 bases, with 11 bases between the two germline ends. The CDR3 covers 13 residues. Here the CDR3 DNA reads TGTGCCAGCAGTTTGGGGCTTGGCGATGGCTACACCTTC. Translated: CASSLGLGDGYTF.

The J gene is TRBJ1-2, the V gene TRBV5-6, with a weak D call TRBD1 (5 bases). V lost 0 bases, J lost 8 bases, and 11 bases lay in between. Germline V lookup: CDR1 SGHDT, CDR2 YYEEEE. The CDR3 sequence is 13 residues long. CDR3 amino acids: CASSLGGRGGYTF. In DNA form, the CDR3 reads TGTGCCAGCAGCTTGGGAGGGAGGGGCGGCTACACCTTC. The full variable domain, rest sourced from reference TRBV5-6 and TRBJ1-2, is DAGVTQSPTHLIKTRGQQVTLRCSPKSGHDTVSWYQQALGQGPQFIFQYYEEEERQRGNFPDRFSGHQFPNYSSELNVNALLLGDSALYLCASSLGGRGGYTFGSGTRLTVV.

The chain is built from TRBV3-1 (or the pseudogene TRBV3-2) and TRBJ1-1; TRBD1 matches at 9 bases. CDR3 size: 14 residues. The J segment lost 4 bases and the V segment lost 5 bases, leaving 5 bases of the junction unmatched. Germline CDR1 is LGHDT and CDR2 is YNNKEL (reference sequence). The CDR3 DNA follows: TGTGCCAGCAGCGAACAGGGGGCGGCCACTGAAGCTTTCTTT. Its translation: CASSEQGAATEAFF.

The V call is TRBV30, the J call TRBJ1-5; 7 bases match TRBD1. The germline CDR1 and CDR2 sequences are GTSNPN and SVGIG (reference sequence). V was clipped by 5 bases and J by 0 bases; unmatched bases: 4. The CDR3 sequence is 14 residues long. The DNA of the CDR3 is TGTGCCTGGTCACAGGGGTATAGCAATCAGCCCCAGCATTTT. Amino acids: CAWSQGYSNQPQHF.

This clone was found once. This chain joins TRBV7-3 and TRBJ2-3, with 11 bases lining up with TRBD2. V lost 2 bases to trimming and J lost 7 bases; unmatched junction nucleotides: 5. CDR1 and CDR2 (germline): SGHTA, FQGTGA. The CDR3 loop spans 15 amino acids. The CDR3, as DNA: TGTGCCAGCAGCTTAGAGACTAGCGGGACGAATACGCAGTATTTT. It encodes CASSLETSGTNTQYF. The whole variable domain, remainder taken from reference TRBV7-3 and TRBJ2-3, is GAGVSQTPSNKVTEKGKYVELRCDPISGHTALYWYRQSLGQGPEFLIYFQGTGAADDSGLPNDRFFAVRPEGSVSTLKIQRTERGDSAVYLCASSLETSGTNTQYFGPGTRLTVL.

This clone was counted between two and nine times. The DNA for the CDR3 is TGTGCCAGCGGGGGACAGGGAGGTCTCGTTACTGGCTACACCTTC. Residues: CASGGQGGLVTGYTF. The chain joins TRBV27 to TRBJ1-2, with 9 bases identical to TRBD1. Germline V gene data show CDR1 as MNHEY and CDR2 as SMNVEV (reference sequence). Trimming removed 8 bases from V and 7 bases from J; junction bases left unmatched: 14. This CDR3 is built from 15 residues.

The V gene is TRBV10-3, the J gene TRBJ2-3, with 7 bases matching TRBD2. After removal of 5 bases from V and 2 bases from J, the junction contained 4 bases not matched to a gene. The CDR3 has 14 amino acids. Germline CDR1 is ENHRY and CDR2 is SYGVKD. CDR3 sequence: CAISPSGDTDTQYF. Written as DNA, the CDR3 is TGTGCCATCAGTCCTAGCGGAGACACAGATACGCAGTATTTT.

The V and J genes are TRBV7-9 and TRBJ1-1, with D tentatively TRBD1 (6 bases). CDR1 is SEHNR and CDR2 is FQNEAQ in the germline V gene (reference sequence). The V and J ends lost 1 base and 12 bases respectively, with 15 bases between them. The CDR3 runs 13 residues. As DNA, the CDR3 is TGTGCCAGCAGCTTAGAGGCGGGGGCGTTAACTTTCTTT. Its protein product is CASSLEAGALTFF.

CDR3 DNA: TGTGCCAGCAGCCTACAGACAGGGGGCCCCGAGCAGTACTTC. This encodes CASSLQTGGPEQYF. The rearrangement joins TRBV27 to TRBJ2-7; 10 nucleotides agree with TRBD1. Trimming at V came to 6 bases and at J to 6 bases, leaving 8 bases not matched to a gene. CDR1 is MNHEY, CDR2 SMNVEV, per germline (reference sequence). This CDR3 is 14 amino acids long.

This clone is a singleton in its sample. V is TRBV25-1 and J is TRBJ1-1; D is unresolved. V was trimmed by 4 bases and J by 5 bases, leaving 11 bases between them. This CDR3 region has 13 residues. Germline V gene data show CDR1 as MGHDK and CDR2 as SYGVNS. CDR3 in DNA: TGTGCCAGCAGTGGAGCAGGCGGGACTGAAGCTTTCTTT. As protein: CASSGAGGTEAFF.

The chain uses TRBV27 and TRBJ2-7; 8 bases are shared with TRBD2. The V and J ends lost 5 bases and 3 bases, in that order; junction bases with no gene match: 9. This CDR3 is built from 15 residues. The germline gives CDR1 MNHEY, CDR2 SMNVEV (reference sequence). CDR3 in amino acids: CASSRGGIGHYEQYF. The DNA of the CDR3 is TGTGCCAGCAGTCGGGGGGGGATAGGGCACTACGAGCAGTACTTC.

This chain joins TRBV15 and TRBJ1-5; 11 bases are shared with TRBD1. The length of the CDR3 is 14 residues. The germline gives CDR1 LNHNV, CDR2 YYDKDF (reference sequence). Trimming cost V 5 bases and J 6 bases; bases outside gene matches: 3. The CDR3 sequence is CATSGDRGAQPQHF. In nucleotides, the CDR3 is TGTGCCACCAGCGGGGACAGGGGGGCTCAGCCCCAGCATTTT. The full variable domain, its missing parts supplied by reference TRBV15 and TRBJ1-5, is DAMVIQNPRYQVTQFGKPVTLSCSQTLNHNVMYWYQQKSSQAPKLLFHYYDKDFNNEADTPDNFQSRRPNTSFCFLDIRSPGLGDTAMYLCATSGDRGAQPQHFGDGTRLSIL.

The V call is TRBV5-6, the J call TRBJ1-2; 10 bases agree with TRBD1. The CDR3 extends over 15 amino acids. J gave up 3 bases and V 4 bases, and 6 bases lay outside the gene matches. Germline CDR1 and CDR2: SGHDT and YYEEEE. The CDR3 DNA follows: TGTGCCAGCAGCATGACAGGGGGCTCTCACTATGGCTACACCTTC. Its translation: CASSMTGGSHYGYTF.